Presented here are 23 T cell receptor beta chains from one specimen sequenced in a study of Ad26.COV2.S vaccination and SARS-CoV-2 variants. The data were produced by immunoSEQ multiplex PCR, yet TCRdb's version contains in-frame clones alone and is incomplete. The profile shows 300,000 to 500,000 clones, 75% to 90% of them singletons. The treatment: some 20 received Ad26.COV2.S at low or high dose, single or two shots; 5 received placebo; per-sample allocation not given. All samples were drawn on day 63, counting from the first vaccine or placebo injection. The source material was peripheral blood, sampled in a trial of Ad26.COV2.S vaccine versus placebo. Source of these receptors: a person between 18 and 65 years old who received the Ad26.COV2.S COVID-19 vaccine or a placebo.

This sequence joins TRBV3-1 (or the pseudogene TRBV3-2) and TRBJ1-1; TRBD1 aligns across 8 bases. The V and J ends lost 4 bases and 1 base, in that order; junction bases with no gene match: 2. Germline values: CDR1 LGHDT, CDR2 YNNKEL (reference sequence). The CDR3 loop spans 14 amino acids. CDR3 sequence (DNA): TGTGCCAGCAGCCTCGGGACAGGGAACACTGAAGCTTTCTTT. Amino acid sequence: CASSLGTGNTEAFF.

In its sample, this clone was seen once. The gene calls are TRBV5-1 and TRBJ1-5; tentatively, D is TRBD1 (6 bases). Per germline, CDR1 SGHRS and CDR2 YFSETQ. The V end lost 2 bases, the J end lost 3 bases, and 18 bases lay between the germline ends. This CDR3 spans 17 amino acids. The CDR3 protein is CASSFKGHLRANQPQHF. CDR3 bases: TGCGCCAGCAGCTTTAAGGGACATCTTCGGGCCAATCAGCCCCAGCATTTT.

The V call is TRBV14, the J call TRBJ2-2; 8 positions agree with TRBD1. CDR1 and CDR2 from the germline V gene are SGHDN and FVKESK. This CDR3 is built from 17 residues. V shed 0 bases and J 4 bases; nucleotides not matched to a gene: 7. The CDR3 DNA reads TGTGCCAGCAGCCAAGATCCGTGGACAGGGATCACCGGGGAGCTGTTTTTT. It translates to CASSQDPWTGITGELFF.

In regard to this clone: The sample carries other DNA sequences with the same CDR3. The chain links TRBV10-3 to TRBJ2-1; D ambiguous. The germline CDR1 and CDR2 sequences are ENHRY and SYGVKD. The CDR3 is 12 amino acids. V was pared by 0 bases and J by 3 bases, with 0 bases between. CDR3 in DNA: TGTGCCATCAGTGAGTCCTACAATGAGCAGTTCTTC. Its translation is CAISESYNEQFF.

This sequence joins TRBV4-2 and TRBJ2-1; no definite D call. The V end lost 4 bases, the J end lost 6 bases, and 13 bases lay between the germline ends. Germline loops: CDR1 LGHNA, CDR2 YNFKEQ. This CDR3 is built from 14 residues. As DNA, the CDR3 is TGTGCCAGCAGCCTCCGGGCTACATTCAATGAGCAGTTCTTC. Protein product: CASSLRATFNEQFF.

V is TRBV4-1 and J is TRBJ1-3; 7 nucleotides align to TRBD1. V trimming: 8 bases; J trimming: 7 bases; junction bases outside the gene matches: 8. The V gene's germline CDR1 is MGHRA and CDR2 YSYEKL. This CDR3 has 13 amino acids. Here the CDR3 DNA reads TGCGCCAGCCAAGGGACAGCAAGGAACACCATATATTTT. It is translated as CASQGTARNTIYF.

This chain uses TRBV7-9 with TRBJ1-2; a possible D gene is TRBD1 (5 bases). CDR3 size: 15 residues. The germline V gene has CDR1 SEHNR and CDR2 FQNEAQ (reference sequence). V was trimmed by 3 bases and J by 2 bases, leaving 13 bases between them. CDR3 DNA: TGTGCCAGCAGCTTTTACGGGGCAAGGAACTATGGCTACACCTTC. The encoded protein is CASSFYGARNYGYTF.

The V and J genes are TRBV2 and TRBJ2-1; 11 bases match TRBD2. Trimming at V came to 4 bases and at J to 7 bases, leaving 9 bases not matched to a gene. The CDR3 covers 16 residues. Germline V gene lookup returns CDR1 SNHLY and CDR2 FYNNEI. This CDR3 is CASSGVAGGRDNEQFF. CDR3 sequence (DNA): TGTGCCAGCAGTGGGGTAGCGGGGGGGCGAGATAATGAGCAGTTCTTC.

CDR3 in amino acids: CSVVKGEVTQYF. The CDR3, as DNA: TGCAGCGTTGTAAAGGGGGAGGTGACCCAGTACTTC. The chain links TRBV29-1 to TRBJ2-5; D is perhaps TRBD1 or TRBD2 (6 bases each). This CDR3 has 12 amino acids. V lost 4 bases to trimming and J lost 7 bases, with 13 bases between them. Germline assignment: CDR1 SQVTM and CDR2 ANQGSEA.

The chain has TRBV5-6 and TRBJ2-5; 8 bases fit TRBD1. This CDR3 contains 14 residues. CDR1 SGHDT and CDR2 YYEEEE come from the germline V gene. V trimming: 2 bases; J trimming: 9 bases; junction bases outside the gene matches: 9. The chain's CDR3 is CASSFSGQGVSQYF. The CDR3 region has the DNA TGTGCCAGCAGCTTCTCTGGACAGGGCGTTTCCCAGTACTTC.

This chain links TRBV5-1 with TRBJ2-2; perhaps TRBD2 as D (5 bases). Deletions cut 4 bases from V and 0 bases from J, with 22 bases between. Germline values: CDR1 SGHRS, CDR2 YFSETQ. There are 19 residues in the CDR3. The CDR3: CASSPDRLSVGSNTGELFF. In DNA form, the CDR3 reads TGCGCCAGCAGCCCGGACCGGCTTAGCGTTGGTTCGAACACCGGGGAGCTGTTTTTT. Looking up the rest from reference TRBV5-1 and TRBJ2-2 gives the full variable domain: KAGVTQTPRYLIKTRGQQVTLSCSPISGHRSVSWYQQTPGQGLQFLFEYFSETQRNKGNFPGRFSGRQFSNSRSEMNVSTLELGDSALYLCASSPDRLSVGSNTGELFFGEGSRLTVL.

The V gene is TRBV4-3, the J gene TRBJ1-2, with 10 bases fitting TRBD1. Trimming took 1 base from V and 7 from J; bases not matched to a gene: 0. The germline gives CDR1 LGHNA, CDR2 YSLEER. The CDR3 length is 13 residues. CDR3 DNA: TGCGCCAGCAGCCAAGGACAGGGGGCTGGCTACACCTTC. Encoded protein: CASSQGQGAGYTF.

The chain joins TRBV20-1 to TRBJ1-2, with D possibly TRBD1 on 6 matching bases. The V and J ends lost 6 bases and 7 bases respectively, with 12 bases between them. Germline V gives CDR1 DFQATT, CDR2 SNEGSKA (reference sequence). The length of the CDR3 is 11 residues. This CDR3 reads CSADRGGGYTF. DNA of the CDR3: TGCAGTGCGGACAGAGGGGGTGGCTACACCTTC.

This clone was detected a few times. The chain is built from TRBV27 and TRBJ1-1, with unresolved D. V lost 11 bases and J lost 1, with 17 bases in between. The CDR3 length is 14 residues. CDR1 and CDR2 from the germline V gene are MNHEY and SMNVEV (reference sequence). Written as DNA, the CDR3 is TGTGCCTCCATATCACCGGATCCGAACACTGAAGCTTTCTTT. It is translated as CASISPDPNTEAFF.

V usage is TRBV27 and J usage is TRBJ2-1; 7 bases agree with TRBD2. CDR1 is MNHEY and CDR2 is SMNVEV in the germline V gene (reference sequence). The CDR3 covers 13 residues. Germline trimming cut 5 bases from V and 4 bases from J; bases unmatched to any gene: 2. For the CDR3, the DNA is TGTGCCAGCAGTGCTAGCGGATACAATGAGCAGTTCTTC. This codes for CASSASGYNEQFF.

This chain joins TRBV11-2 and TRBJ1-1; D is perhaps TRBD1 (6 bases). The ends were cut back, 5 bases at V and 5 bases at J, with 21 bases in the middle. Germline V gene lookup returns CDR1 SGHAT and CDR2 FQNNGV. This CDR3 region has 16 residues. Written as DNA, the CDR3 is TGTGCCAGCAGCCTCCGGGGGGGGGCAAGGGAGACTGAAGCTTTCTTT. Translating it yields CASSLRGGARETEAFF. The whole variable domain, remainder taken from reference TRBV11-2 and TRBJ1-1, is EAGVAQSPRYKIIEKRQSVAFWCNPISGHATLYWYQQILGQGPKLLIQFQNNGVVDDSQLPKDRFSAERLKGVDSTLKIQPAKLEDSAVYLCASSLRGGARETEAFFGQGTRLTVV.

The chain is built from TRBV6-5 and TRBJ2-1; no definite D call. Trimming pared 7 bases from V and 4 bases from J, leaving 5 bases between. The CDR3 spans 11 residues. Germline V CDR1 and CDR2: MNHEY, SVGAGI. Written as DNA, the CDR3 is TGTGCCAGCACCCTATACAATGAGCAGTTCTTC. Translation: CASTLYNEQFF.

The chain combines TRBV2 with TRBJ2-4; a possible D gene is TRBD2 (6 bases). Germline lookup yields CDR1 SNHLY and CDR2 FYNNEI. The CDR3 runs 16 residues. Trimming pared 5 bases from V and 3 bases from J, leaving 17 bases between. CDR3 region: CASSSDPSVLKNIQYF. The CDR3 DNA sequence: TGTGCCAGCAGTAGCGATCCTAGCGTCCTCAAAAACATTCAGTACTTC.

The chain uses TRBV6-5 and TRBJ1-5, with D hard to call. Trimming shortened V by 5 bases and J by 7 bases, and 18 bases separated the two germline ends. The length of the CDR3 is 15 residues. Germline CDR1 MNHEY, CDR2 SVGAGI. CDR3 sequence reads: CASSPRAIHGQPQHF. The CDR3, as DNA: TGTGCCAGCAGTCCCCGGGCCATCCACGGGCAGCCCCAGCATTTT.

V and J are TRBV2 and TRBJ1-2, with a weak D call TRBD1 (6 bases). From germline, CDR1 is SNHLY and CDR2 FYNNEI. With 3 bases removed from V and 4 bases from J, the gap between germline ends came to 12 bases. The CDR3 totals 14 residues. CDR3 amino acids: CASSDPGRGYGYTF. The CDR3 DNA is TGTGCCAGCAGTGATCCCGGCAGGGGCTATGGCTACACCTTC.

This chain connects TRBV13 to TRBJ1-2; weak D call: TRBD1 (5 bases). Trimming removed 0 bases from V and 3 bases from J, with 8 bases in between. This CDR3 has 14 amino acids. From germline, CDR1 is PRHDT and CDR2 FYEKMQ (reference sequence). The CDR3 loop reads CASSLGTADYGYTF. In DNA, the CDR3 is TGTGCCAGCAGCTTAGGGACAGCAGACTATGGCTACACCTTC.

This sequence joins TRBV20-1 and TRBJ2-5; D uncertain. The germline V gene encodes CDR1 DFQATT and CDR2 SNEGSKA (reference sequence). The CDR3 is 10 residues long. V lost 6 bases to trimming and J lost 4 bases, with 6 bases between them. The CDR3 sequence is CSAARETQYF. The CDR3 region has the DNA TGCAGTGCCGCCCGAGAGACCCAGTACTTC.

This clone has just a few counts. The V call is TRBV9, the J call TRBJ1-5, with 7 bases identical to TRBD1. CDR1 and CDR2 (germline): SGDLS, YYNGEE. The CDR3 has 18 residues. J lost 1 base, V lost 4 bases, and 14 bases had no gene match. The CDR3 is CASSSGVTGTASNQPQHF. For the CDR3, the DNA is TGTGCCAGCAGCTCAGGGGTAACCGGGACAGCAAGCAATCAGCCCCAGCATTTT.